Each of the 14 T cell receptor beta chains below was sequenced from the same sample in a study of breast tumors, draining lymph nodes, adjacent tissues. Using its own MiXCR run on the multiplex PCR reads, TCRdb lists one record per CDR3 protein. The data contain around 300,000 distinct CDR3 sequences, around 30% of them singletons. Breast cancer patients provided tissue from their axillary draining lymph nodes. The material sequenced was axillary lymph node tissue. The receptors derive from a female donor with breast cancer. Some clones in this sample may be carry-over from other donors' samples.

This clonotype was detected many times. V gene TRBV10-2 combines with J gene TRBJ2-2; D unresolved. CDR1 is WSHSY, CDR2 SAAADI, per germline. The length of the CDR3 is 14 residues. V was clipped by 2 bases and J by 3 bases, with 7 bases between them. CDR3 sequence: CASSEVQDTGELFF. The CDR3 coding sequence is TGCGCCAGCAGTGAGGTCCAGGACACCGGGGAGCTGTTTTTT.

This clonotype has at least ten counts. The chain carries TRBV12-5 and TRBJ2-7; D not certain. The germline V gene has CDR1 LGHNT and CDR2 FRNRAP. Trimming pared 1 base from V and 1 base from J, leaving 17 bases between. This CDR3 has 17 amino acids. The chain's CDR3 is CASGLGTKGIRSYEQYF. CDR3 DNA: TGTGCTAGTGGTTTGGGGACCAAGGGAATCAGGTCCTACGAGCAGTACTTC.

This clonotype was counted between two and nine times. This could be a read error, since a much larger clone is one nucleotide away. The chain couples TRBV20-1 to TRBJ2-1; 9 bases are shared with TRBD2. This CDR3 is built from 12 residues. The germline V gene encodes CDR1 DFQATT and CDR2 SNEGSKA (reference sequence). The CDR3 DNA reads as TGCAGTGCGCCAGCGGGAGGCAATGAGCCGTTCTTC. It specifies CSAPAGGNEPFF.

This clonotype was seen repeatedly, ten times or more. This CDR3 reads CASSSTQGYEQYF. The DNA for the CDR3 is TGTGCCAGCAGCTCTACACAGGGCTACGAGCAGTACTTC. The chain employs TRBV7-6 and TRBJ2-7; a possible D gene is TRBD1 (6 bases). V dropped 4 bases and J dropped 3 bases, with 10 bases sitting between them. Germline CDR1 and CDR2: SGHVS and FNYEAQ. The CDR3 runs to 13 residues.

This clonotype was counted many times. The chain links TRBV7-6 to TRBJ1-2, with 9 bases aligning to TRBD1. Germline CDR1 is SGHVS and CDR2 is FNYEAQ. The CDR3 consists of 13 residues. The V gene end was trimmed by 4 bases and the J gene end by 7 bases; junction bases not matched to a gene: 4. CDR3 residues: CASSSGTGSGYTF. The CDR3 DNA is TGTGCCAGCAGCTCCGGGACAGGGTCTGGCTACACCTTC.

As to this clonotype: The conserved closing phenylalanine or tryptophan is absent in this CDR3, likely reflecting a read error. The V and J genes are TRBV19 and TRBJ1-6, with a weak D call TRBD1 (6 bases). Trimming pared 1 base from V and 10 bases from J, leaving 17 bases between. Per germline, CDR1 LNHDA and CDR2 SQIVND (reference sequence). The CDR3 length is 16 residues. The CDR3 region has the DNA TGTGCCAGTAGTATAGGGGACAATCAGATGAGGTCACCCCTCCACTCT. This encodes CASSIGDNQMRSPLHS.

This clonotype appeared a few times. The chain joins TRBV5-1 to TRBJ1-1, with 8 bases that match TRBD1. Germline V gives CDR1 SGHRS, CDR2 YFSETQ. Trimming cost V 0 bases and J 11 bases; bases outside gene matches: 6. The CDR3 consists of 13 residues. CDR3 in DNA: TGCGCCAGCAGCTTGGACACAGGGGGGAGCGCTTTCTTT. Protein sequence: CASSLDTGGSAFF.

With regard to this clonotype: A read error may be the cause here, since a much bigger clone is one base away. V is TRBV7-3 and J is TRBJ2-3, with D uncertain. Germline V gene data show CDR1 as SGHTA and CDR2 as FQGTGA. The CDR3 totals 15 residues. Trimming cost V 4 bases and J 4 bases, with 15 bases left between them. CDR3 in DNA: TGTGCCAGCAGCTCAGGCCTTTATCAGGCAGATACGCAGTATTTT. It specifies CASSSGLYQADTQYF.

This clonotype was counted a few times. J is TRBJ2-1 and V is TRBV6-2 or TRBV6-3, with 11 positions matching TRBD2. Germline V gene lookup returns CDR1 MNHEY and CDR2 SVGEGT. There are 17 residues in the CDR3. J was trimmed by 7 bases and V by 6 bases; bases with no gene match: 14. The CDR3 loop reads CASRSTSGSWFWNEQFF. The DNA of the CDR3 is TGTGCCAGCAGAAGCACTAGCGGGAGTTGGTTTTGGAATGAGCAGTTCTTC.

The chain uses TRBV10-3 and TRBJ2-3, with 11 bases fitting TRBD2. The CDR3 extends over 16 amino acids. The germline V gene has CDR1 ENHRY and CDR2 SYGVKD. Trimming cost V 3 bases and J 2 bases; bases outside gene matches: 4. In nucleotides, the CDR3 is TGTGCCATCAGTGATACGACTAGCGGGATCACAGATACGCAGTATTTT. Translation gives CAISDTTSGITDTQYF.

This clonotype was counted at least ten times. The rearrangement links TRBV20-1 to TRBJ2-3; TRBD2 matches at 10 bases. Germline V gene data show CDR1 as DFQATT and CDR2 as SNEGSKA (reference sequence). Trimming at V came to 1 base and at J to 2 bases, leaving 12 bases not matched to a gene. The length of the CDR3 is 18 residues. CDR3 sequence reads: CSARGYSSGRGNTDTQYF. CDR3 nucleotides: TGCAGTGCTAGAGGGTACTCTAGCGGGAGAGGGAACACAGATACGCAGTATTTT.

Concerning this clonotype itself: Since a much larger clone is just one base distant, this may be a read error. The chain recombines TRBV6-4 with TRBJ1-5, with D perhaps matching TRBD1 (5 bases). The CDR3 runs to 13 residues. Trimming took 5 bases from V and 7 from J, leaving 12 bases between them. Germline CDR1 MRHNA, CDR2 SNTAGT. CDR3 nucleotide sequence: TGTGCCAGCAGTCCCAGGGCGGGGCAGCCCCAGCATTTT. The encoded protein is CASSPRAGQPQHF.

Concerning this clonotype itself: The conserved closing phenylalanine or tryptophan is absent in this CDR3, likely reflecting a read error. The chain joins TRBV5-8 to TRBJ1-2; TRBD1 aligns across 9 bases. The germline V gene encodes CDR1 SGHTS and CDR2 YDEGEE. The CDR3 runs 14 residues. The V and J ends lost 4 bases and 3 bases, in that order; junction bases with no gene match: 4. CDR3 residues: CASSTRTGDYGYTL. CDR3 bases: TGTGCCAGCAGCACGCGGACAGGGGACTATGGCTACACCCTC.

Ten or more counts support this clonotype. This chain uses TRBV5-8 with TRBJ2-5; TRBD2 is a possible D gene (6 bases). Germline V CDR1 and CDR2: SGHTS, YDEGEE. V was shortened by 5 bases and J by 5 bases, with 13 bases between the two germline ends. There are 13 residues in the CDR3. As DNA, the CDR3 is TGTGCCAGCAGGTGGGAGGAATTGGAGACCCAGTACTTC. Its protein is CASRWEELETQYF. The full variable domain, its missing parts supplied by reference TRBV5-8 and TRBJ2-5, is EAGVTQSPTHLIKTRGQQATLRCSPISGHTSVYWYQQALGLGLQFLLWYDEGEERNRGNFPPRFSGRQFPNYSSELNVNALELEDSALYLCASRWEELETQYFGPGTRLLVL.